This entry describes one T cell receptor beta chain. It has no known antigen specificity. Per-base qualities were not stored, and no clone one base away is much larger. The data derive from a study of shared clonotypes between healthy human individuals (dated by TCRdb to about 2020). In the study overall: Two women and a few men aged 18 to 49 years were included in the cohort. For each donor, CD4 naive and CD4 memory were each run on three plates, CD8 naive on two plates, and CD8 memory on one plate. Blood TCR repertoires of about five healthy adults were deeply sequenced to estimate repertoire size and the extent of clonotype sharing between individuals. To increase sequencing depth and limit assay-specific biases, different laboratories used diverse techniques to prepare libraries and sequence TCR repertoires. Between about 0.9 and 8.9 billion PBMCs per donor were obtained by leukapheresis. Overall study results and their limits: Higher generation probabilities were observed for clonotypes shared by all four sorted-subset donors than for non-shared clonotypes. Only blood was sampled, and tissue TCR repertoires likely differ from those in blood. The small number of donors limited the genetic and exposure-history diversity represented. Pairwise subsampling indicated that sequencing depth was expected to affect the degree of clonotype sharing among donors. When a handful of donors were compared, the shared fraction of clonotypes was around 4.6% for naive CD4, less than 4% for naive CD8, roughly 2.5% for memory CD4, and roughly 0.4% for memory CD8. Rarefaction of sorted-subset datasets indicated incomplete sequencing despite the large sequencing depth. Larger estimated clonotype richness was generally found for naive subsets than for memory subsets.

Including the terminal cysteine and phenylalanine, the CDR3 comprises 11 residues. Of all the DNA, just the CDR3 is kept, 33 bases in frame from base 1. The germline V gene gives CDR1 as SGHDT and CDR2 as YYEEEE. Trimming at the junction amounts to 3 bases on V and 13 bases on J, and the germline ends lie 11 bases apart. Using the deep immunoSEQ assay, TCR CDR3 regions were amplified from genomic DNA by multiplex PCR. Genomic DNA extracted from each cell subset was distributed evenly over all wells of several immunoSEQ 96-well plates, and each plate served as one replicate. For sorted subsets, about 200 ng genomic DNA, equal to some 28,000 T cell genomes, was loaded into each replicate PCR. Purified libraries were quantified with a Qubit 3.0 fluorometer, sized on a Bioanalyzer 2100, and re-quantified with the KAPA Library Quantification kit. A separate single-read 150-cycle Illumina NextSeq 550 flow cell was used to sequence each immunoSEQ 96-well plate. Turning to the authors' computational methods: Because the immunoSEQ output included only junctional sequences and no quality scores, the filtering could not be the same as the filtering used for full-length reads. To assign V/J genes and CDR3, sequences were annotated against IMGT germline references using PyIR, a Python wrapper for IgBLAST v1.9. Any read was removed if the V/J assignment was weak (E-value above 1e-6), the CDR3 was missing, or the read contained stop codons, out-of-frame junctions, or ambiguous translated residues. V3J clonotypes were defined as sequences sharing the same inferred V gene, J gene, and CDR3 amino acid sequence. The percentage overlap between two repertoires was calculated by dividing the number of shared unique clonotypes by the size of the smaller repertoire. RTK rarefaction, the Chao1 estimator, and Recon v2.1 estimates of unobserved clonotypes were used to assess repertoire richness. OLGA was used to compute generation probabilities for all TCRbeta clonotypes that the gDNA method yielded from four donors. The immuneACCESS repertoire file appears here via TCRdb, limited to in-frame rearrangements. These files lack a portion of the clones; in checked studies, under half of the deficit traces to unresolved V genes, and the cause of the others is not known. V and J calls and clone size are as listed in that table; D and trimming were resolved from the DNA. The sample has about 2 million clones on record, less than 95% of them singletons. The top ten clonotypes cover under 1.5% of the sample.

CD8 naive samples were CD45RO-negative cells positively selected for CCR7, giving a CD45RA+CCR7+ population that excluded TemRA cells. The donors were healthy, HIV-negative adults with no recently reported acute infections or vaccinations. Every donor was a Caucasian adult living in Nashville, Tennessee, USA. Blood was collected by leukapheresis, and PBMCs were isolated by Ficoll-Histopaque density gradient centrifugation and then cryopreserved in liquid nitrogen vapor phase. Analytical flow cytometry was used to check the purity and quantity of each magnetically sorted T cell population. Each sorted fraction had its genomic DNA isolated and then quantified by UV absorbance on a Nanodrop 2000c.

The sequence derives from a young man in good health. The sequence is built from TRBV5-6 and TRBJ2-1, with the D segment identity uncertain. The sequenced sample consisted of naive CD8+ T cells sorted from blood. Sample cell subset or site, as interpreted from the label and publication: CD45RA+CCR7+. Read as DNA, the sequence is TGTGCCAGCAGCTCCGAGCCTGAACAGTTCTTC. Protein translation: CASSSEPEQFF.